These T cell receptor beta chains were read from a single sample in a study of blood T cell repertoires in COVID-19. The protocol was immunoSEQ multiplex PCR, while the TCRdb copy is restricted to in-frame clones and leaves out a portion. The table has more than 150,000 clones, more than 75% seen once. Sequencing was carried out using peripheral blood. Receptors originate from a man aged 35 to 55 with active or convalescent COVID-19. Each CDR3 is given with its conserved first and last residue. Fields, in order: J gene, V gene, CDR3 protein.

j_call: TRBJ1-4
v_call: TRBV3-1/TRBV3-2
cdr3_aa: CASSQGAVEKLFF

j_call: TRBJ1-2
v_call: TRBV27
cdr3_aa: CASSLSQSYGYTF

j_call: TRBJ1-3
v_call: TRBV7-6
cdr3_aa: CASSLGSPGNGNTIYF

j_call: TRBJ1-2
v_call: TRBV10-3
cdr3_aa: CAIRGTGGAGGYTF

j_call: TRBJ1-1
v_call: TRBV5-6
cdr3_aa: CASSIDRGFETEAFF

j_call: TRBJ2-7
v_call: TRBV15
cdr3_aa: CATSRGGPGGEQYF

j_call: TRBJ2-1
v_call: TRBV9
cdr3_aa: CASSVAYLDDRGQYNEQFF

j_call: TRBJ1-6
v_call: TRBV4-3
cdr3_aa: CASSQGTGFGSPLHF

j_call: TRBJ1-5
v_call: TRBV7-8
cdr3_aa: CASSVLDRIYQPQHF

j_call: TRBJ2-3
v_call: TRBV18
cdr3_aa: CASSPSGGTDTQYF

j_call: TRBJ1-2
v_call: TRBV14
cdr3_aa: CASSQATERVRGNYGYTF

j_call: TRBJ1-1
v_call: TRBV14
cdr3_aa: CASSQEESTRAFF

j_call: TRBJ2-7
v_call: TRBV7-8
cdr3_aa: CASSTGQGPYEQYF

j_call: TRBJ1-5
v_call: TRBV30
cdr3_aa: CAWSLTGISNQPQHF

j_call: TRBJ1-6
v_call: TRBV7-8
cdr3_aa: CASSRDREVSPLHF

j_call: TRBJ1-4
v_call: TRBV7-6
cdr3_aa: CASSLGQGARKLFF

j_call: TRBJ1-5
v_call: TRBV30
cdr3_aa: CAWTLSQPQHF

j_call: TRBJ2-3
v_call: TRBV2
cdr3_aa: CASTGLAGGTDTQYF

j_call: TRBJ2-7
v_call: TRBV15
cdr3_aa: CATSTTGTPYEQYF

j_call: TRBJ2-3
v_call: TRBV7-8
cdr3_aa: CASSLAASGGDTQYF

j_call: TRBJ1-3
v_call: TRBV6-5
cdr3_aa: CASDGAGRSGNTIYF

j_call: TRBJ1-2
v_call: TRBV20-1
cdr3_aa: CSAAQNYGYTF

j_call: TRBJ1-2
v_call: TRBV7-8
cdr3_aa: CASSLAGFGSNYGYTF

j_call: TRBJ2-2
v_call: TRBV24-1
cdr3_aa: CATLTDTGELFF

j_call: TRBJ1-1
v_call: TRBV6-6
cdr3_aa: CASSYDGGEAFF

j_call: TRBJ1-5
v_call: TRBV7-9
cdr3_aa: CASSLLTGQPQHF

j_call: TRBJ1-6
v_call: TRBV4-3
cdr3_aa: CASSQEQGVGSPLHF

j_call: TRBJ1-1
v_call: TRBV29-1
cdr3_aa: CSVPKNTEAFF

j_call: TRBJ2-7
v_call: TRBV11-2
cdr3_aa: CASSNRRVSYEQYF

j_call: TRBJ1-1
v_call: TRBV5-1
cdr3_aa: CASSLDTVNTEAFF

j_call: TRBJ2-7
v_call: TRBV28
cdr3_aa: CASSSHVSGGNYEQYF

j_call: TRBJ1-6
v_call: TRBV2
cdr3_aa: CASSDFRGDSPLHF

j_call: TRBJ1-6
v_call: TRBV4-1
cdr3_aa: CASSLPSGTGNSPLHF

j_call: TRBJ2-5
v_call: TRBV6-5
cdr3_aa: CASSNRGIETQYF

j_call: TRBJ1-5
v_call: TRBV7-8
cdr3_aa: CASSLDRSQPQHF

j_call: TRBJ2-7
v_call: TRBV7-6
cdr3_aa: CASSLGQGDEQYF

j_call: TRBJ2-5
v_call: TRBV5-1
cdr3_aa: CASSLSGGTGYQETQYF